What follows are 10 T cell receptor beta chains derived from one specimen sequenced in a study of blood T cell repertoires in COVID-19. Repertoires were generated with immunoSEQ multiplex PCR, while TCRdb's copy carries only in-frame clones and drops some. Found here are tens of thousands of clones, 85% to 90% of them singletons; the top ten hold 10%. What was sequenced was PBMCs or T cells enriched from blood (not recorded which). The receptor set was obtained from a woman aged 40-49 years who had recovered from COVID-19.

By frequency in the sample, this clone is medium-sized. The V and J genes are TRBV7-9 and TRBJ1-4; no definite D call. V lost 3 bases to trimming and J lost 7 bases, with 12 bases between them. Germline V CDR1 and CDR2: SEHNR, FQNEAQ (reference sequence). The CDR3 runs to 14 residues. The CDR3 nucleotides read TGTGCCAGCAGCTTTCAGTCGTCTTCTGAAAAACTGTTTTTT. This sequence encodes CASSFQSSSEKLFF.

The V call is TRBV6-5, the J call TRBJ2-7; D is uncertain. V was pared by 2 bases and J by 6 bases, with 11 bases between. The germline V gene has CDR1 MNHEY and CDR2 SVGAGI. The CDR3 has 13 amino acids. The CDR3 region has the DNA TGTGCCAGCAGTTACCCCGGTACGAGCGAGCAGTACTTC. As protein: CASSYPGTSEQYF.

This clone has more than one count but fewer than ten. V is TRBV5-1 and J is TRBJ2-1; 8 bases are a match to TRBD1. CDR3 length: 15 residues. CDR1 and CDR2 from the germline V gene are SGHRS and YFSETQ. Trimming at V came to 3 bases and at J to 10 bases, leaving 12 bases not matched to a gene. The CDR3 sequence is CASSSDRGLSWEQFF. CDR3 DNA sequence: TGCGCCAGCAGCTCTGACAGGGGACTCTCATGGGAGCAGTTCTTC.

The gene calls are TRBV5-4 and TRBJ1-2; tentatively, D is TRBD1 (6 bases). This CDR3 spans 15 amino acids. The ends were cut back, 5 bases at V and 4 bases at J, with 18 bases in the middle. In germline, CDR1 is SGHNT, CDR2 YYREEE (reference sequence). The CDR3 reads CASSITGTPAYGYTF. The CDR3 DNA follows: TGTGCCAGCAGTATTACCGGGACACCTGCCTATGGCTACACCTTC.

The CDR3 spells CASRKIAGGPGELFF. CDR3 in DNA: TGTGCCAGCAGGAAAATAGCGGGGGGGCCCGGGGAGCTGTTTTTT. The J gene is TRBJ2-2, the V gene TRBV2; 11 bases are shared with TRBD2. Germline lookup yields CDR1 SNHLY and CDR2 FYNNEI. The V and J ends lost 6 bases and 6 bases, in that order; junction bases with no gene match: 6. This CDR3 is built from 15 residues.

The chain carries TRBV19 and TRBJ1-2, with D tentatively TRBD1 (6 bases). Trimming cost V 4 bases and J 4 bases, with 19 bases left between them. The germline V gene encodes CDR1 LNHDA and CDR2 SQIVND (reference sequence). The CDR3 is 16 residues long. In DNA form, the CDR3 reads TGTGCCAGTAGTACCTCGCCGGGACACCTTGGCTATGGCTACACCTTC. Translation: CASSTSPGHLGYGYTF.

This clone has a handful of counts. This chain links TRBV18 with TRBJ2-4; 9 bases agree with TRBD2. Trimming removed 2 bases from V and 6 bases from J; junction bases left unmatched: 5. The germline CDR1 and CDR2 sequences are KGHSH and LQKENI. CDR3 length: 15 residues. CDR3 nucleotide sequence: TGTGCCAGCTCACCAGCGGGGGGGCGCGGAAACATTCAGTACTTC. It yields the protein CASSPAGGRGNIQYF. Based on the CDR3 plus reference TRBV18 and TRBJ2-4, the full variable domain is NAGVMQNPRHLVRRRGQEARLRCSPMKGHSHVYWYRQLPEEGLKFMVYLQKENIIDESGMPKERFSAEFPKEGPSILRIQQVVRGDSAAYFCASSPAGGRGNIQYFGAGTRLSVL.

This rearrangement joins TRBV2 to TRBJ2-2; no firm D call. The CDR3 is 15 residues long. Germline values: CDR1 SNHLY, CDR2 FYNNEI. V was clipped by 7 bases and J by 0 bases, with 12 bases between them. The CDR3 protein is CASTKAAANTGELFF. Written as DNA, the CDR3 is TGTGCCAGCACCAAGGCGGCAGCGAACACCGGGGAGCTGTTTTTT.

This rearrangement joins TRBV2 to TRBJ2-7; D gene unclear. Trimming removed 0 bases from V and 5 bases from J, with 11 bases in between. The CDR3 runs to 14 residues. CDR1 SNHLY and CDR2 FYNNEI come from the germline V gene. The CDR3 reads CASSEAPAAHEQYF. In DNA, the CDR3 is TGTGCCAGCAGTGAAGCCCCGGCGGCCCACGAGCAGTACTTC. Full variable domain (remainder filled in from reference TRBV2 and TRBJ2-7): EPEVTQTPSHQVTQMGQEVILRCVPISNHLYFYWYRQILGQKVEFLVSFYNNEISEKSEIFDDQFSVERPDGSNFTLKIRSTKLEDSAMYFCASSEAPAAHEQYFGPGTRLTVT.

This clone was counted only a few times. V usage is TRBV12-5 and J usage is TRBJ1-4, with D possibly matching TRBD1 (5 bases). V was pared by 9 bases and J by 5 bases, with 7 bases between. The CDR3 runs 11 residues. Germline V gives CDR1 LGHNT, CDR2 FRNRAP. The CDR3 loop reads CASQGNEKLFF. CDR3 nucleotides: TGTGCTAGCCAGGGCAATGAAAAACTGTTTTTT.